This T cell receptor (beta chain) is drawn from a study of response to subunit inactivated influenza vaccine. Whole-study findings and limits: It was the authors' suggestion that each seasonal influenza vaccination recruits few new T cells.

This clonotype has just a few counts. Its antigen remains unidentified. The CDR3 contains 15 residues. The J segment lost 2 bases and the V segment lost 8 bases, leaving 7 bases of the junction unmatched. CDR1 is MDHEN, CDR2 SYDVKM, per germline. Each CDR3 protein is one row after TCRdb ran MiXCR on the RT-PCR reads. The repertoire holds roughly 570,000 distinct CDR3 sequences, with 11% to 15% as singletons. The starting material was PBMCs from blood, obtained 11 to 12 days after vaccination. The receptor was isolated from a man between 45 and 60 years old who received an inactivated influenza vaccine. J is TRBJ2-4 and V is TRBV28; TRBD1 agrees at 9 bases. The CDR3 region is CASRGQGLSKNIQYF. CDR3 nucleotides: TGTGCCAGCCGAGGACAGGGGTTATCCAAAAACATTCAGTACTTC.